Shown below are 6 T cell receptor beta chains from a single sample sequenced in a study of cytomegalovirus exposure and HLA in healthy donors. PCR used 60 Vbeta primers and 13 Jbeta primers. Sequencing used immunoSEQ multiplex PCR; TCRdb keeps in-frame clones, though not all of them. Here the sample spans some 120,000 clones, roughly 68% being singletons. The specimen sequenced was PBMCs. These receptors were collected from a woman aged 50 to 60 in good health and CMV-seropositive.

The chain employs TRBV19 and TRBJ2-1, with D unclear. Germline CDR1 reads LNHDA; CDR2 reads SQIVND (reference sequence). This CDR3 comprises 16 residues. V lost 7 bases to trimming and J lost 2 bases, with 18 bases between them. The CDR3 sequence is CASTNTLRRAYNEQFF. The DNA for the CDR3 is TGTGCCAGTACTAATACCCTAAGACGGGCCTACAATGAGCAGTTCTTC.

The rearrangement uses TRBV4-2 and TRBJ2-3; 12 bases agree with TRBD2. With 5 bases clipped from V and 4 bases from J, the junction kept 19 bases outside the gene matches. The CDR3 extends over 20 amino acids. Looked up from germline, CDR1 is LGHNA and CDR2 is YNFKEQ. The chain's CDR3 is CASSNRGGASGGASADTQYF. CDR3 bases: TGTGCCAGCAGCAACCGCGGCGGGGCTAGCGGGGGGGCCTCGGCAGATACGCAGTATTTT.

This clone was seen repeatedly, ten times or more. J is TRBJ1-2 and V is TRBV2; possibly TRBD1 for D (5 bases). Germline lookup yields CDR1 SNHLY and CDR2 FYNNEI. Trimming cost V 4 bases and J 7 bases, with 10 bases left between them. The CDR3 loop spans 12 amino acids. CDR3 region: CASSVNRLGYTF. CDR3 nucleotide sequence: TGTGCCAGCAGTGTTAACAGGCTTGGCTACACCTTC. Drawing the rest from reference TRBV2 and TRBJ1-2, the complete variable domain is EPEVTQTPSHQVTQMGQEVILRCVPISNHLYFYWYRQILGQKVEFLVSFYNNEISEKSEIFDDQFSVERPDGSNFTLKIRSTKLEDSAMYFCASSVNRLGYTFGSGTRLTVV.

The chain uses TRBV28 and TRBJ2-4; 7 positions match TRBD2. CDR3 length: 17 amino acids. Trimming cost V 1 base and J 0 bases; bases outside gene matches: 6. Germline V lookup: CDR1 MDHEN, CDR2 SYDVKM. DNA of the CDR3: TGTGCCAGCAGTTTATCGGGGAGGGGACTAGCCAAAAACATTCAGTACTTC. Translation gives CASSLSGRGLAKNIQYF.

This chain uses TRBV7-9 with TRBJ2-2; tentative D call: TRBD1 (5 bases). The V end was cut by 1 base, the J end by 5 bases, with 23 bases between. CDR3 size: 19 residues. CDR1 is SEHNR, CDR2 FQNEAQ, per germline (reference sequence). The CDR3 DNA is TGTGCCAGCAGCTTAGTTCACCGTTCGCAGGGTGTTGGTACCGGGGAGCTGTTTTTT. Protein product: CASSLVHRSQGVGTGELFF.

The rearrangement joins TRBV30 to TRBJ2-3; D remains unclear. Per the germline V gene, CDR1 is GTSNPN and CDR2 is SVGIG (reference sequence). Trimming stripped 8 bases from V and 5 bases from J, with 11 bases between. The CDR3 is made up of 11 amino acids. The CDR3 nucleotides are TGTGCCGCGAGACAAGTAGATACGCAGTATTTT. Its translation is CAARQVDTQYF.